The entry below gives a single T cell receptor beta chain sequence along with its context. The junction and the germline gene differ at one end; a read error may be behind it. This record comes from a study of blood T cell repertoires in COVID-19. Looking at the study overall: Nucleic acid was either cDNA or gDNA, and it came from T cells, B-cell-depleted T cells, or PBMCs.

Study processing details: Scientists estimated how many nucleated cells there were by amplifying reference gene primers. TCRdb's copy holds only in-frame clones and misses some; the assay was immunoSEQ multiplex PCR. Clone size and V and J calls were adopted from that table, with D and trimming inferred from the DNA. Among fewer than 130,000 clones listed, around 66% were seen once. The CDR3 length is 11 residues. The germline CDR1 and CDR2 sequences are DFQATT and SNEGSKA (reference sequence). The chain employs TRBV20-1 and TRBJ2-1, with 7 bases fitting TRBD2. Sequenced input: peripheral blood. The TCR originated in a man at least 80 years old with acute or convalescent COVID-19. The CDR3 reads CSAREGRERFF. DNA of the CDR3: TGCAGTGCTAGAGAGGGGAGGGAGCGGTTCTTC.